This T cell receptor (beta chain) was found in a study of early T cells in non-severe SARS-CoV-2 infection (dated by TCRdb to the early 2020s). Some background on the complete study: Bulk RNA from unsorted whole blood was used for TCR sequencing, so alpha and beta chains could not be paired. Broader findings and caveats from the paper: VDJdb matching was skewed toward anti-spike CD8 responses, so virus-specific expansions were likely underestimated and private and CD4 specificities were missed.

The method was 5' RACE. The instrument was a NextSeq 500. Unique molecular identifiers were attached to individual cDNA molecules in the TCR library protocol so that sequencing error and PCR bias could be corrected. Both TCR alpha and beta chains were sequenced, and tight co-correlation was observed between alpha and beta sequence abundances in each sample. The published analysis was carried out like this. Decombinator V4 was used to annotate TCR sequences for V gene, J gene and CDR3. Expanded TCRs were defined as changing significantly between any two time points under a Poisson model with p below 0.0001. TCR abundances were normalised to the total number of TCRs sequenced per sample and were expressed as counts per million. MAIT TCRs were defined by TRAV1-2 paired with TRAJ12, TRAJ20 or TRAJ33, and iNKT TCRs by TRAV10 paired with TRAJ18. VDJdb, accessed on 1 November 2021, was searched for TCRs annotated for CMV, EBV and SARS-CoV-2, and TCRs annotated for more than one antigen were excluded. TCRdb itself trimmed the public reads at Q25 with fastp, ran MiXCR and retained productive beta chains. When rows share a CDR3 protein, they turn into one entry using the most common DNA and genes. TCRdb's processing, not the authors' own work, is the source of the V and J calls. This sample holds tens of thousands of distinct CDR3 sequences; approximately 6% were observed only once. 3.9% of the sample is in the top ten clones.

This clonotype was observed at least ten times. The antigen it binds to is not known. Base qualities are not provided; no much larger clone lies one nucleotide away. Set within a cohort of healthcare workers in London, UK, this nested case-control study involved weekly PCR testing of nasopharyngeal swabs along with blood sampling. Healthcare workers were recruited during the week of the UK lockdown, between 23 and 31 March 2020, and followed weekly for up to roughly 15 weeks. V and J lose 5 bases and 6 bases, and a span of 10 bases separates them. The germline V gene specifies SGHTA as CDR1 and FQGTGA as CDR2. Including cysteine and phenylalanine, the CDR3 has 13 amino acids. The entry retains the CDR3 DNA only, 39 bases that are in frame from base 1.

Sequenced sample: whole blood. In this chain, TRBV7-3 is recombined with TRBJ2-2; TRBD2 is possibly the D segment (5 matching bases). The receptor was derived from an adult who was a healthcare worker with PCR-confirmed SARS-CoV-2 infection or an uninfected control (not recorded which). The CDR3 in this case is CASSRPGAGELFF. The nucleotide sequence is given as TGTGCCAGCAGCCGCCCCGGGGCCGGGGAGCTGTTTTTT.